Sequencing of this TCR beta chain was carried out in a study of T cells in Graves' hyperthyroidism and ophthalmopathy. This CDR3 has 15 residues. Germline V CDR1 and CDR2: MDHEN, SYDVKM. Points on this clonotype: A much larger clone lies one base from this, so it may be a read error.

The TCR beta CDR3 regions underwent amplification using RNA transcripts as the source. RT-PCR in the first round (using the HTBI primer set) targeted the TCR CDR3. TCRdb passed the multiplex PCR reads through MiXCR, listing each CDR3 protein once. Found here are a few hundred thousand distinct CDR3 sequences, roughly 16% of them singletons; the top ten hold around 3.3%. This chain connects TRBV28 to TRBJ1-5, with TRBD1 identical over 8 bases. Sequencing was carried out using blood. This TCR came from a woman aged 40 to 50 with Graves' ophthalmopathy. The CDR3 bases are TGTGCCAGCAGCCCAGGGGGCGCCGGCAATCAGCCCCAGCAATTT. As protein: CASSPGGAGNQPQQF.